Described below is a single TCR beta chain sequence and its context. The target antigen is unknown. Generated by immunoSEQ multiplex PCR, the TCRdb table keeps only in-frame clones and is missing some. The table shows around 130,000 clones, with around 84% occurring only once. Time point reported: pretreatment peripheral blood. Samples spanned pretreatment and treatment, with 1 to 8 time points per patient. The junction had 11 bases not matched to a gene; V was cut back by 5 bases and J by 5 bases. Germline values: CDR1 MDHEN, CDR2 SYDVKM. This CDR3 is 16 amino acids long. The sample belongs to a study of PD-L1 blockade in urothelial cancer. Study-level information: Of roughly 31 patients, fewer than 27 were males with bladder-origin urothelial cancer. T cells were recovered from blood samples at a median of approximately 150,000.

Broader study findings: Tumor-linked clones in blood grew more by 3 weeks in durable-benefit patients.

The chain links TRBV28 to TRBJ2-7; 11 bases map to TRBD1. This clonotype was obtained from a man between 45 and 60 years old with urothelial cancer. Source: PBMCs, taken around atezolizumab (anti-PD-L1) treatment. The CDR3 sequence: CASSPPFRTGGDEQYF. DNA for the CDR3: TGTGCCAGCAGTCCCCCCTTCCGGACAGGGGGCGACGAGCAGTACTTC.